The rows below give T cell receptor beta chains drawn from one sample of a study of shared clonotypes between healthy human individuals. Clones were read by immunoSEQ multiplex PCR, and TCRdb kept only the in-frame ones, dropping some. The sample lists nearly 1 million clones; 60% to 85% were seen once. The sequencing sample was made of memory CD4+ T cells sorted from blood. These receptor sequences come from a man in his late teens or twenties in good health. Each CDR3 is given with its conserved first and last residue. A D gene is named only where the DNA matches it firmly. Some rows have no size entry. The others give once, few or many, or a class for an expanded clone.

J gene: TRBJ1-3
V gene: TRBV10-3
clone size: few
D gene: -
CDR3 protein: CAISPSSGNTIYF
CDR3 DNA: TGTGCCATCAGTCCGAGCTCTGGAAACACCATATATTTT

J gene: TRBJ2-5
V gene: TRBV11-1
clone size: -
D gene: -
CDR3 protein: CASSLQGGHQETQYF
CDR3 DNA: TGTGCCAGCAGCTTACAGGGGGGGCACCAAGAGACCCAGTACTTC

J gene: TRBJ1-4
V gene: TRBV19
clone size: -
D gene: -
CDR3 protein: CASSISGSQGDEKLFF
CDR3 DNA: TGTGCCAGTAGTATATCGGGGTCGCAAGGGGATGAAAAACTGTTTTTT

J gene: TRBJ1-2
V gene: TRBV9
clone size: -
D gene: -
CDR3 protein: CASSVGGRENYGYTF
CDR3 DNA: TGTGCCAGCAGCGTAGGAGGACGGGAGAACTATGGCTACACCTTC

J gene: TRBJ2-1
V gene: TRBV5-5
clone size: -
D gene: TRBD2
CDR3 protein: CASSTTSGRANEQFF
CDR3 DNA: TGTGCCAGCAGCACGACTAGCGGGAGGGCGAATGAGCAGTTCTTC

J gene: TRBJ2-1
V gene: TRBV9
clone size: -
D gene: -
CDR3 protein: CASSVATSGHNEQFF
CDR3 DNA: TGTGCCAGCAGCGTAGCTACCAGCGGGCACAATGAGCAGTTCTTC

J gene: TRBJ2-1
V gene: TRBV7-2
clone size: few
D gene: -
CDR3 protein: CASSLAGGLYNEQFF
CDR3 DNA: TGTGCCAGCAGCTTAGCGGGGGGGCTTTACAATGAGCAGTTCTTC

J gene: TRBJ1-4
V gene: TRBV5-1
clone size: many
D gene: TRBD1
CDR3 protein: CASSFSQGGNEKLFF
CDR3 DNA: TGCGCCAGCAGCTTTTCCCAGGGGGGCAATGAAAAACTGTTTTTT

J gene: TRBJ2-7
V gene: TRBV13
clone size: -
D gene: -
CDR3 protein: CASRPQGEVSYEQYF
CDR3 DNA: TGTGCCAGCAGACCTCAGGGAGAGGTCTCCTACGAGCAGTACTTC

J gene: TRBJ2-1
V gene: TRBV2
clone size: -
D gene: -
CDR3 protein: CASAAPGSSYNEQFF
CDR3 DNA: TGTGCCAGCGCTGCCCCGGGAAGCTCCTACAATGAGCAGTTCTTC

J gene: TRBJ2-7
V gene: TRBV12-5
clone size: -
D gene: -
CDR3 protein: CASGLMVEGGRSEQYF
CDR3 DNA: TGTGCTAGTGGTTTGATGGTGGAGGGGGGTAGATCCGAGCAGTACTTC

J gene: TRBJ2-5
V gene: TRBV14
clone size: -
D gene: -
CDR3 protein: CASSPGPALTQYF
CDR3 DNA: TGTGCCAGCAGCCCGGGGCCAGCTTTGACCCAGTACTTC

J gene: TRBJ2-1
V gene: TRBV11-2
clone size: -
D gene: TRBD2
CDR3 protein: CASSLDGVRASGRGEQFF
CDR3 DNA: TGTGCCAGCAGCTTAGATGGGGTCCGGGCTAGCGGGAGAGGTGAGCAGTTCTTC

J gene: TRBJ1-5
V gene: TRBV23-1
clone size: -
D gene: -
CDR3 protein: CASSQRPTSQPQHF
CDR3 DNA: TGCGCCAGCAGTCAAAGACCGACGAGTCAGCCCCAGCATTTT

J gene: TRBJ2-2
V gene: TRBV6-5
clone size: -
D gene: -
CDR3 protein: CASSYAVVTGELFF
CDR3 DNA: TGTGCCAGCAGTTACGCCGTGGTGACCGGGGAGCTGTTTTTT

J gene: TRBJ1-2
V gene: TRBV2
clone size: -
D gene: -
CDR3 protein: CASSGQANYGYTF
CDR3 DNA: TGTGCCAGCAGTGGACAGGCTAACTATGGCTACACCTTC

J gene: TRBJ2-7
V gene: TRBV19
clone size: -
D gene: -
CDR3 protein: CASSTLGPLLEQYF
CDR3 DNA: TGTGCCAGTAGTACGCTTGGACCGCTTCTCGAGCAGTACTTC

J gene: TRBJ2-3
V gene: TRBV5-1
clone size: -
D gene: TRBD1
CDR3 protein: CASSLDRGGDTQYF
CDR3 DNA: TGCGCCAGCAGCTTGGACAGGGGCGGCGATACGCAGTATTTT

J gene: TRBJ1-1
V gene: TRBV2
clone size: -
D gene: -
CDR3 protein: CASRMGLLNTEAFF
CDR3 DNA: TGTGCCAGCAGGATGGGACTCCTGAACACTGAAGCTTTCTTT

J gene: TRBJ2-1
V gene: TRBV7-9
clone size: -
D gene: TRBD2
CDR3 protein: CASSPGLAGGQNNEQFF
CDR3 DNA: TGTGCCAGCAGCCCAGGACTAGCGGGAGGGCAAAACAATGAGCAGTTCTTC

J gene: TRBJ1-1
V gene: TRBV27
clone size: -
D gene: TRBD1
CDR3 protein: CASSLRELRTGGTEAFF
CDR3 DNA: TGTGCCAGCAGTCTCCGCGAATTACGGACAGGGGGCACTGAAGCTTTCTTT

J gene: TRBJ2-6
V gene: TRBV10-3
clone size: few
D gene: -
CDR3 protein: CAISLGSGANVLTF
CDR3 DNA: TGTGCCATCAGTTTAGGATCTGGGGCCAACGTCCTGACTTTC

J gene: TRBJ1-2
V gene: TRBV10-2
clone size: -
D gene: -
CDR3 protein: CASSEDRSFYGYTF
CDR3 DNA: TGCGCCAGCAGTGAGGACAGGAGCTTTTATGGCTACACCTTC

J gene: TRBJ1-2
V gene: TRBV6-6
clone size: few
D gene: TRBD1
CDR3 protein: CASSWTGGDYGYTF
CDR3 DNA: TGTGCCAGCAGCTGGACAGGGGGCGACTATGGCTACACCTTC

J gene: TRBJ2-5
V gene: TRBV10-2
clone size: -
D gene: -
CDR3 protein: CASSDGIQETQYF
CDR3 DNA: TGCGCCAGCAGTGACGGGATACAAGAGACCCAGTACTTC

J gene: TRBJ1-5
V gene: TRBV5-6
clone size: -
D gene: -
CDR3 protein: CASSLSPDFNQPQHF
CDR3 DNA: TGTGCCAGCAGCTTAAGTCCAGACTTCAATCAGCCCCAGCATTTT

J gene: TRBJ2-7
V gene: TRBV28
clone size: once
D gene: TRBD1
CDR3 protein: CASSGGGTGVNEQYF
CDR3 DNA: TGTGCCAGCAGTGGGGGCGGGACAGGGGTGAACGAGCAGTACTTC

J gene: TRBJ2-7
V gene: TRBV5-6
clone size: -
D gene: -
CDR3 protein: CASSLPNSYEQYF
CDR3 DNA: TGTGCCAGCAGCTTGCCCAACTCCTACGAGCAGTACTTC

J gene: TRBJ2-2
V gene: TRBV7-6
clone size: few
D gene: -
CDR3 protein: CASSAGLGELFF
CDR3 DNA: TGTGCCAGCAGCGCTGGGTTGGGGGAGCTGTTTTTT

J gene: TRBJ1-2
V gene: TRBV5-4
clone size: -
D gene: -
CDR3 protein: CASSLGQDYGYTF
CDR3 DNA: TGTGCCAGCAGCTTGGGACAGGACTATGGCTACACCTTC

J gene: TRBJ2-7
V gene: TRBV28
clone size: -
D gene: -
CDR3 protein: CASRNRAPGSYEQYF
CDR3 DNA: TGTGCCAGCAGAAACAGGGCCCCGGGCTCCTACGAGCAGTACTTC

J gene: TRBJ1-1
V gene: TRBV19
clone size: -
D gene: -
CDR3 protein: CASNSQGNTEAFF
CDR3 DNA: TGTGCCAGTAACTCACAGGGGAACACTGAAGCTTTCTTT

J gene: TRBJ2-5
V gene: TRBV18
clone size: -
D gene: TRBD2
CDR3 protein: CASSPGLAGETQYF
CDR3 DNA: TGTGCCAGCTCGCCGGGACTAGCGGGAGAGACCCAGTACTTC

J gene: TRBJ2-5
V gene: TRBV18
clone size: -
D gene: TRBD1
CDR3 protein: CASSPTGTGGWETQYF
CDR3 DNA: TGTGCCAGCTCACCGACCGGGACAGGGGGTTGGGAGACCCAGTACTTC

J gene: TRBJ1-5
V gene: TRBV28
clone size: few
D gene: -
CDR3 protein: CASSTGGFLANQPQHF
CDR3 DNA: TGTGCCAGCAGTACGGGGGGGTTTTTAGCAAATCAGCCCCAGCATTTT

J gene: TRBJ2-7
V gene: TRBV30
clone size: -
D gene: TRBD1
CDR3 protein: CAWSTPGQGRRYEQYF
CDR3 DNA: TGTGCCTGGAGTACGCCCGGACAGGGCAGGCGCTACGAGCAGTACTTC

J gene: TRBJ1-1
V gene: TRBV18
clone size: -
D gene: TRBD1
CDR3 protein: CASSSSPGQGTEAFF
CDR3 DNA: TGTGCCAGCTCATCGAGTCCGGGACAGGGTACTGAAGCTTTCTTT

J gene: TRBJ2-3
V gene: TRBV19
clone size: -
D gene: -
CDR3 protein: CASSIGTSTSTDTQYF
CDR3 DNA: TGTGCCAGTAGTATCGGGACATCGACTAGCACAGATACGCAGTATTTT

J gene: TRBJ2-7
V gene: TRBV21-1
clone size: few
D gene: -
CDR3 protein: CASSSRGPYEQYF
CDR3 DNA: TGTGCCAGCAGCTCCCGCGGGCCCTACGAGCAGTACTTC

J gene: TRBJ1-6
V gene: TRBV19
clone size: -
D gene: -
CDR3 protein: CASSIGQVNSPLHF
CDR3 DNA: TGTGCCAGTAGTATAGGACAGGTGAATTCACCCCTCCACTTT

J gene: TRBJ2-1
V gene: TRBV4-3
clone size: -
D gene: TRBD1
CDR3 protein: CASSRHQQGAEANEQFF
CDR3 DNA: TGCGCCAGCAGCAGACACCAACAGGGGGCTGAAGCCAATGAGCAGTTCTTC

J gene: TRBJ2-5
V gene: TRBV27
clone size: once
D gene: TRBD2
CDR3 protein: CASSRTSGWETQYF
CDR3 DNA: TGTGCCAGCAGCAGGACTAGCGGGTGGGAGACCCAGTACTTC

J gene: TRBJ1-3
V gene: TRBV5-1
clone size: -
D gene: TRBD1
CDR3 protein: CASSSDRSSGNTIYF
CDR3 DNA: TGCGCCAGCAGCTCGGACAGGAGCTCTGGAAACACCATATATTTT

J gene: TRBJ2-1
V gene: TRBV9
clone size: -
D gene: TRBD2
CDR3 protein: CASSAGLAVYNEQFF
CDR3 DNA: TGTGCCAGCAGCGCGGGACTAGCGGTCTACAATGAGCAGTTCTTC

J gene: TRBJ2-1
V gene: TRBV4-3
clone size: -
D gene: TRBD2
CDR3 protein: CASSQGSSGNNEQFF
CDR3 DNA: TGCGCCAGCAGCCAAGGGTCTAGCGGGAACAATGAGCAGTTCTTC

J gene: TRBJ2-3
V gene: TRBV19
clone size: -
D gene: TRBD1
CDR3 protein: CASSQQGARTDTQYF
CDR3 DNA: TGTGCCAGTAGTCAACAGGGGGCGCGGACAGATACGCAGTATTTT

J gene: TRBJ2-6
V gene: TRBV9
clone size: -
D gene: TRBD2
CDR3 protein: CASSVGLAGDSGANVLTF
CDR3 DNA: TGTGCCAGCAGCGTCGGACTAGCGGGGGACTCTGGGGCCAACGTCCTGACTTTC

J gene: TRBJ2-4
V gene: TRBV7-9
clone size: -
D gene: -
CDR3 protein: CASSQVSRGKNIQYF
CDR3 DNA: TGTGCCAGCAGCCAAGTCAGCCGAGGCAAAAACATTCAGTACTTC

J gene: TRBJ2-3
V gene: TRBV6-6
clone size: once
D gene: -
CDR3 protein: CASGLRATSTDTQYF
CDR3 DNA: TGTGCCAGCGGGCTGAGGGCGACTAGCACAGATACGCAGTATTTT

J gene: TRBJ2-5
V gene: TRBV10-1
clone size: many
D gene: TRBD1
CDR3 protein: CASSPQGPLQETQYF
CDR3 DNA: TGCGCCAGCAGTCCACAGGGGCCCCTTCAAGAGACCCAGTACTTC

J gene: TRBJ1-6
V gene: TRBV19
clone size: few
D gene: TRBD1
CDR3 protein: CASSFLQGMGNSPLHF
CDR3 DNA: TGTGCCAGTAGTTTCCTACAGGGGATGGGTAATTCACCCCTCCACTTT

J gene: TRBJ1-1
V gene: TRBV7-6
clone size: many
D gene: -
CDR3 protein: CASSLTVEAFF
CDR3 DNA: TGTGCCAGCAGCTTAACCGTCGAAGCTTTCTTT

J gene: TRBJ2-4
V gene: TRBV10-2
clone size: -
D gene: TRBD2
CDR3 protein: CASSDPPSGRGWNIQYF
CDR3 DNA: TGCGCCAGCAGTGATCCTCCTAGCGGGAGAGGCTGGAACATTCAGTACTTC

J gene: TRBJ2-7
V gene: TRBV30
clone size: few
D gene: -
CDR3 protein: CAWRGGGVSYEQYF
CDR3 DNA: TGTGCCTGGAGAGGAGGGGGTGTCTCCTACGAGCAGTACTTC

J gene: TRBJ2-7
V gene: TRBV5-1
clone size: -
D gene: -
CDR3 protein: CASSLTGQPVYEQYF
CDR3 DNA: TGCGCCAGCAGCTTGACGGGTCAACCCGTCTACGAGCAGTACTTC

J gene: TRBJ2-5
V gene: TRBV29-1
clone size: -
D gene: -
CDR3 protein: CSVGPETQYF
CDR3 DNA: TGCAGCGTTGGCCCAGAGACCCAGTACTTC

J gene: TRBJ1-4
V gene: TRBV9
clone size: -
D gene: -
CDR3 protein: CASSVGRNNEKLFF
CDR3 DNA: TGTGCCAGCAGCGTCGGTCGAAATAATGAAAAACTGTTTTTT

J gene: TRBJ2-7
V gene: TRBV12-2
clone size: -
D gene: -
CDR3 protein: CASRLGADTYEQYF
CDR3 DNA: TGTGCAAGTCGCTTAGGGGCGGATACCTACGAGCAGTACTTC

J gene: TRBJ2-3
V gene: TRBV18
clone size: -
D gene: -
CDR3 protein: CASSQAGSTDTQYF
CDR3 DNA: TGTGCCAGCTCACAGGCGGGGAGCACAGATACGCAGTATTTT